This T cell receptor beta chain was recovered during a study of cytomegalovirus exposure and HLA in healthy donors. Study-wide findings and caveats: Per a later analysis, HLA-associated TCR beta chains showed more clonal expansion than other, equally common TCR beta chains. Listed as cytomegalovirus-associated were 150 to 200 TCR beta chains. Follow-up analysis seemed to connect common viral pathogens with several of the most significant clusters identified.

These donors, healthy bone marrow donors, were studied. Researchers ran the PCR with 60 Vbeta and 13 Jbeta primers. Libraries were prepared by immunoSEQ multiplex PCR; TCRdb keeps only in-frame clonotypes and omits some of them. Among about 200,000 clones listed, roughly 80% were seen once. A remark on this clone: Its target is not known.

Germline lookup yields CDR1 SQVTM and CDR2 ANQGSEA. Trimming stripped 6 bases from V and 0 bases from J, with 6 bases between. This CDR3 has 11 residues. The rearrangement links TRBV29-1 to TRBJ2-7, with D unclear. The receptor was isolated from a man in his forties or fifties in good health and CMV-seropositive. Sequenced input: PBMCs. CDR3 in DNA: TGCAGCGTCCTACTCTCCTACGAGCAGTACTTC. Residues: CSVLLSYEQYF.